This T cell receptor beta chain was identified during a study of CD8+ T cells in alopecia areata. Described treatment: oral pan-JAK inhibitor, 5-10 mg twice daily. Following RNA extraction, reverse transcription yielded cDNA that acted as the sequencing template. Assay used: immunoSEQ multiplex PCR; TCRdb lists only in-frame clones, some missing. The sample holds 180,000 or so clones, 55% to 70% seen once. Germline assignment: CDR1 MNHEY and CDR2 SVGAGI. V was cut by 0 bases and J by 3 bases, with 0 bases left in between. The CDR3 is 13 residues long. Sequenced material: CD4+ T cells sorted from blood, taken at week 24, from a patient treated with tofacitinib. This clonotype was sampled from a human donor with alopecia areata. The V gene is TRBV6-5, the J gene TRBJ1-6; D is unclear. CDR3 protein: CASSYSYNSPLHF. The CDR3 DNA sequence: TGTGCCAGCAGTTACTCCTATAATTCACCCCTCCACTTT.